This T cell receptor (beta chain) stems from a study of human T cells and chemical hapten exposure. In the study overall: 2% DPC applied to a 2 cm by 2 cm arm area sensitized donors.

Library preparation tagged each individual cDNA molecule with a unique molecular identifier. TCRdb ran MiXCR on the RACE reads and lists one entry per CDR3 protein. This table holds 50,000 to 70,000 distinct CDR3 sequences, roughly 12% found once. About this clonotype itself: Its specificity is unknown.

The V end lost 4 bases, the J end lost 4 bases, and 11 bases lay between the germline ends. There are 15 residues in the CDR3. The germline gives CDR1 SEHNR, CDR2 FQNEAQ (reference sequence). Study-wide findings and caveats: Expanded TCRs grouped into significantly more large CDR3 similarity clusters than controls produced.

Stated time point: patch test 3, about 24 weeks after DPC sensitization. Treatment defined: therapeutic diphenylcyclopropenone sensitization with weekly scalp DPC. Ahead of applying each patch test, blood was sampled. The chain is built from TRBV7-9 and TRBJ2-6; a possible D gene is TRBD1 (5 bases). This receptor was taken from a man younger than 45 with alopecia areata. Some clones in this sample may be carry-over from other donors' samples. The material was whole blood, obtained in connection with sensitization to the hapten diphenylcyclopropenone (DPC). The CDR3: CASSSTGLGANVLTF. Written as DNA, the CDR3 is TGTGCCAGCAGCTCAACAGGATTAGGGGCCAACGTCCTGACTTTC.